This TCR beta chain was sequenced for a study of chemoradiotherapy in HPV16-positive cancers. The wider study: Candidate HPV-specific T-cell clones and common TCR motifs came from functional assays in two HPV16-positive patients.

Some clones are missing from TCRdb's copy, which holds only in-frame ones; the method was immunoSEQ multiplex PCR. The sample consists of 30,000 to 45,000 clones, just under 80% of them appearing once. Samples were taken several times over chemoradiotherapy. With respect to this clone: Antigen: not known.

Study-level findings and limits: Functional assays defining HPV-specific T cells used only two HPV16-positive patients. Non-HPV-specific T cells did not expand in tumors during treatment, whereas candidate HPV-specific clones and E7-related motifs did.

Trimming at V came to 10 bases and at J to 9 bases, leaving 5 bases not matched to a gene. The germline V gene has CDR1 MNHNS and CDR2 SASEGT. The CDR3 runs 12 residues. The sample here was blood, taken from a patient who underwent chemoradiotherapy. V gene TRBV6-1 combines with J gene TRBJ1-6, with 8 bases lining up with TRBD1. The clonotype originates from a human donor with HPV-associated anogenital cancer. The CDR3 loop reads CAIRTGSSPLHF. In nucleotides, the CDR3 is TGTGCCATCCGGACAGGGTCTTCACCCCTCCACTTT.